A single sample is the source of the 17 T cell receptor beta chains below, sequenced in a study of early T cells in non-severe SARS-CoV-2 infection. TCRdb fed the 5' RACE reads into MiXCR, producing one record per CDR3 protein. The profile shows around 49,000 distinct CDR3 sequences, about 9.9% of them singletons. The sequenced sample was whole blood. These receptors were collected from an adult who was a healthcare worker with PCR-confirmed SARS-CoV-2 infection or an uninfected control (not recorded which).

V and J are TRBV27 and TRBJ2-2, with D unclear. Germline lookup yields CDR1 MNHEY and CDR2 SMNVEV (reference sequence). V was cut by 3 bases and J by 7 bases, with 12 bases left in between. The CDR3 runs to 14 residues. The CDR3 region is CASSFTLTGGELFF. The CDR3 coding sequence is TGTGCCAGCAGTTTTACCCTTACCGGCGGGGAGCTGTTTTTT.

The CDR3 spells CASSLGAGGETQYF. DNA for the CDR3: TGTGCCAGCAGTTTAGGTGCAGGGGGAGAGACCCAGTACTTC. The chain employs TRBV28 and TRBJ2-5, with TRBD1 matching over 7 bases. Germline V gene sequence: CDR1 MDHEN, CDR2 SYDVKM. The CDR3 covers 14 residues. Trimming at V came to 2 bases and at J to 4 bases, leaving 4 bases not matched to a gene.

This clonotype was recorded at least ten times. The rearrangement links TRBV12-3 or TRBV12-4 to TRBJ2-1; TRBD2 might be the D (5 bases). Trimming removed 3 bases at V and 5 bases at J, with 14 bases between. The CDR3 runs to 15 residues. The CDR3 DNA follows: TGTGCCAGCAGTTTGAGGACTCCTTTCCACAATGAGCAGTTCTTC. Translating it yields CASSLRTPFHNEQFF.

This clonotype was observed at least ten times. The chain uses TRBV25-1 and TRBJ1-2, with D unresolved. Trimming removed 8 bases at V and 3 bases at J, with 16 bases between. In germline, CDR1 is MGHDK, CDR2 SYGVNS. The CDR3 is 14 residues long. The CDR3 nucleotides are TGTGCCAGCTCTACGGACTGGGAACACTATGGCTACACCTTC. It codes for CASSTDWEHYGYTF.

This clonotype appeared many times. The CDR3 here is CAWRGGSNQPQHF. CDR3 coding DNA: TGTGCCTGGAGAGGTGGTAGCAATCAGCCCCAGCATTTT. The chain joins TRBV30 to TRBJ1-5; D is undetermined. The CDR3 covers 13 residues. Germline CDR1 is GTSNPN and CDR2 is SVGIG (reference sequence). The V end was cut by 3 bases, the J end by 0 bases, with 6 bases between.

The rearrangement links TRBV7-8 to TRBJ1-1; possible D gene TRBD1, 6 bases. Germline CDR1 reads SGHVS; CDR2 reads FQNEAQ. Trimming left V 5 bases short and J 4 bases short, with 14 bases between. The CDR3 runs to 14 residues. The CDR3: CASSTNRVLTEAFF. CDR3 nucleotide sequence: TGTGCCAGCAGCACAAACAGGGTACTCACTGAAGCTTTCTTT.

This clonotype was seen ten or more times. The chain carries TRBV29-1 and TRBJ2-6; 7 bases fit TRBD1. J gave up 3 bases and V 4 bases, and 3 bases lay outside the gene matches. Per germline, CDR1 SQVTM and CDR2 ANQGSEA. This CDR3 contains 14 residues. The chain's CDR3 is CSVGQGSGANVLTF. Written as DNA, the CDR3 is TGCAGCGTTGGACAGGGTAGTGGGGCCAACGTCCTGACTTTC. Full variable domain (outside the CDR3, taken from reference TRBV29-1 and TRBJ2-6): SAVISQKPSRDICQRGTSLTIQCQVDSQVTMMFWYRQQPGQSLTLIATANQGSEATYESGFVIDKFPISRPNLTFSTLTVSNMSPEDSSIYLCSVGQGSGANVLTFGAGSRLTVL.

The chain has TRBV7-8 and TRBJ1-2; maybe TRBD1 (5 bases). Germline CDR1 reads SGHVS; CDR2 reads FQNEAQ. CDR3 length equals 13 residues. The V gene lost 6 bases and the J gene lost 8 bases, with 16 bases spanning the gap. CDR3: CASSSSRDWGYTF. The CDR3 bases are TGTGCCAGCAGTTCCAGTCGGGACTGGGGCTACACCTTC.

CDR3 protein: CATDRDRYNEQFF. CDR3 sequence (DNA): TGTGCCACGGACAGGGATCGCTACAATGAGCAGTTCTTC. The rearrangement uses TRBV28 and TRBJ2-1; the match to TRBD1 covers 8 bases. The junction had 5 bases not matched to a gene; V was cut back by 10 bases and J by 3 bases. Germline V gene data show CDR1 as MDHEN and CDR2 as SYDVKM. The CDR3 is 13 residues long.

This rearrangement joins TRBV29-1 to TRBJ2-1, with no clear D. Germline CDR1 reads SQVTM; CDR2 reads ANQGSEA. Trimming pared 6 bases from V and 6 bases from J, leaving 15 bases between. The length of the CDR3 is 13 residues. DNA of the CDR3: TGCAGCGTGGTTGAGATGACCCCCAATGAGCAGTTCTTC. Translating it yields CSVVEMTPNEQFF.

This clonotype was observed many times. The genes are TRBV7-8 and TRBJ2-7, with 10 nucleotides matching TRBD2. CDR1 and CDR2 (germline): SGHVS, FQNEAQ. This CDR3 contains 15 residues. Unmatched junction bases numbered 5, after V lost 3 bases and J lost 3 bases. CDR3: CASSFGTSASYEQYF. DNA for the CDR3: TGTGCCAGCAGCTTCGGGACTAGCGCTAGCTACGAGCAGTACTTC.

The V and J genes are TRBV5-4 and TRBJ1-1, with D tentatively TRBD1 (5 bases). In germline, CDR1 is SGHNT, CDR2 YYREEE (reference sequence). Trimming took 2 bases from V and 4 from J, leaving 12 bases between them. The CDR3 loop spans 14 amino acids. The CDR3 loop is CASSFGGGGTEAFF. CDR3 in DNA: TGTGCCAGCAGCTTCGGGGGGGGTGGCACTGAAGCTTTCTTT.

This clonotype was counted ten times or more. The CDR3 spells CASSSPRLANYGYTF. DNA of the CDR3: TGTGCCAGCAGCTCCCCGCGGTTAGCTAACTATGGCTACACCTTC. The chain carries TRBV7-2 and TRBJ1-2; D gene uncertain. From germline, CDR1 is SGHTA and CDR2 FQGNSA. The V gene lost 4 bases and the J gene lost 0 bases, with 12 bases spanning the gap. CDR3 length equals 15 residues.

This clonotype was observed at least ten times. The genes are TRBV2 and TRBJ1-5, with D hard to call. The germline gives CDR1 SNHLY, CDR2 FYNNEI. V shed 5 bases and J shed 7 bases, with 9 bases lying between them. The CDR3 loop spans 12 amino acids. The CDR3 DNA sequence: TGTGCCAGCAGTCTGGACCGGCAGCCCCAGCATTTT. Protein: CASSLDRQPQHF. The full variable domain, rest sourced from reference TRBV2 and TRBJ1-5, is EPEVTQTPSHQVTQMGQEVILRCVPISNHLYFYWYRQILGQKVEFLVSFYNNEISEKSEIFDDQFSVERPDGSNFTLKIRSTKLEDSAMYFCASSLDRQPQHFGDGTRLSIL.

This clonotype was seen more than once but under ten times. V usage is TRBV9 and J usage is TRBJ2-7, with a tentative D call TRBD2 (6 bases). Deletions cut 2 bases from V and 10 bases from J, with 19 bases between. The CDR3 sequence is 14 residues long. Germline assignment: CDR1 SGDLS and CDR2 YYNGEE. The CDR3 DNA reads TGTGCCAGCAGCGTGACGGGACTCGACTTAATACAGTACTTC. As protein: CASSVTGLDLIQYF.

In its sample, this clonotype was seen many times. This chain joins TRBV6-5 and TRBJ2-2; the match to TRBD2 covers 8 bases. Trimming at V came to 6 bases and at J to 2 bases, leaving 5 bases not matched to a gene. The CDR3 spans 15 residues. Per germline, CDR1 MNHEY and CDR2 SVGAGI. In nucleotides, the CDR3 is TGTGCCAGCAGCCCGGGAGGGCTAAACACCGGGGAGCTGTTTTTT. The encoded protein is CASSPGGLNTGELFF.

This chain uses TRBV29-1 with TRBJ2-7; D not resolved. This CDR3 spans 11 amino acids. Looked up from germline, CDR1 is SQVTM and CDR2 is ANQGSEA. The ends were cut back, 2 bases at V and 6 bases at J, with 8 bases in the middle. CDR3 amino acids: CSVEIVFEQYF. The DNA of the CDR3 is TGCAGCGTTGAAATAGTCTTCGAGCAGTACTTC.